The source of this TCR beta chain is a study of cytomegalovirus exposure and HLA in healthy donors. Study-level background: From donors who were HLA-typed, an early data release held around 80 million unique TCRs. Findings and limits, study-wide: Most TCR beta V segments were productive about 90% or about 30% of the time in an earlier analysis. It was in a later analysis that TCR association rates were seen to vary by HLA locus, highest for DRB1 and lowest for HLA-C.

PCR employed 60 Vbeta and 13 Jbeta primers. Sequencing used immunoSEQ multiplex PCR; TCRdb keeps in-frame clones, though not all of them. The data hold fewer than 100,000 clones, with over 60% observed a single time. Unmatched junction bases numbered 16, after V lost 10 bases and J lost 7 bases. CDR3 length: 16 residues. Germline lookup yields CDR1 LGHNA and CDR2 YSLEER. Points on this clone: Its antigen is not known.

The receptor was isolated from a female donor in good health and CMV-seronegative. This chain links TRBV4-3 with TRBJ1-6; 7 bases agree with TRBD1. Sequences were obtained from PBMCs. CDR3 amino acids: CATRGEETGDNSPLHF. The CDR3, as DNA: TGCGCCACCCGGGGAGAAGAAACAGGGGACAATTCACCCCTCCACTTT.